The 7 T cell receptor beta chains presented below share a single source sample, sequenced in a study of T cell repertoires in cytomegalovirus infection. In TCRdb, the reads were re-called with MiXCR into one record per CDR3 protein. In the table there are approximately 110,000 distinct CDR3 sequences, roughly 40% of which are singletons. What these receptors recognize is not known. The sequenced sample was CD8+ T cells from cultured PBMCs, obtained from culture after CMV antigen stimulation. The receptors come from a human donor in good health (CMV status not recorded). Some clones in this sample may be carry-over from other donors' samples.

This chain's CDR3 is CASSYGTSGELYEQYF. The CDR3 coding sequence is TGTGCCAGCAGCTACGGGACTAGCGGGGAGCTCTACGAGCAGTACTTC. This chain uses TRBV5-6 with TRBJ2-7; the match to TRBD2 covers 13 bases. Germline V gives CDR1 SGHDT, CDR2 YYEEEE. CDR3 length: 16 residues. With V trimmed by 3 bases and J by 3 bases, 6 bases remained unmatched.

This clonotype was seen a few times. V gene TRBV9 combines with J gene TRBJ1-3; 7 nucleotides agree with TRBD1. Germline trimming cut 0 bases from V and 3 bases from J; bases unmatched to any gene: 12. Germline CDR1 and CDR2: SGDLS and YYNGEE. The length of the CDR3 is 18 residues. DNA of the CDR3: TGTGCCAGCAGCGTAGGGGGACAGCCCCTCTCTGGTGGAAACACCATATATTTT. It specifies CASSVGGQPLSGGNTIYF.

This rearrangement joins TRBV7-6 to TRBJ2-7; D is uncertain. CDR3 length: 14 residues. CDR1 SGHVS and CDR2 FNYEAQ come from the germline V gene. The V gene lost 3 bases and the J gene lost 0 bases, with 9 bases spanning the gap. Written as DNA, the CDR3 is TGTGCCAGCAGCTTTGACTCATTCTCCTACGAGCAGTACTTC. Its protein is CASSFDSFSYEQYF.

This chain links TRBV7-2 with TRBJ1-1, with D possibly matching TRBD1 (5 bases). Germline CDR1 is SGHTA and CDR2 is FQGNSA. Deletions cut 1 base from V and 6 bases from J, with 12 bases between. There are 14 residues in the CDR3. The CDR3 spells CASSLGGGGPEAFF. DNA of the CDR3: TGTGCCAGCAGCTTAGGGGGGGGTGGCCCTGAAGCTTTCTTT.

This clonotype was observed a few times. The J gene is TRBJ1-2, the V gene TRBV13; 11 bases map to TRBD1. The trim removed 4 bases at V and 4 bases at J, leaving 2 bases unmatched. The germline CDR1 and CDR2 sequences are PRHDT and FYEKMQ (reference sequence). The CDR3 loop spans 14 amino acids. As DNA, the CDR3 is TGTGCCAGCAGCTCCGGGACAGGGGGCTATGGCTACACCTTC. It codes for CASSSGTGGYGYTF.

A few counts support this clonotype. The CDR3 loop is CASGRGAMDTEAFF. The CDR3 nucleotides read TGTGCCAGCGGCCGCGGGGCGATGGATACTGAAGCTTTCTTT. V gene TRBV7-8 combines with J gene TRBJ1-1, with D possibly TRBD1 on 5 matching bases. The V and J ends lost 8 bases and 5 bases respectively, with 18 bases between them. Germline CDR1 is SGHVS and CDR2 is FQNEAQ. The CDR3 loop spans 14 amino acids.

J is TRBJ2-3 and V is TRBV6-6, with TRBD2 identical over 12 bases. V trimming: 2 bases; J trimming: 6 bases; junction bases outside the gene matches: 3. Per germline, CDR1 MNHNY and CDR2 SVGAGI (reference sequence). The CDR3 is made up of 15 amino acids. CDR3 amino acids: CASSYPGTSGDTQYF. The CDR3, as DNA: TGTGCCAGCAGTTACCCCGGGACTAGCGGGGATACGCAGTATTTT.